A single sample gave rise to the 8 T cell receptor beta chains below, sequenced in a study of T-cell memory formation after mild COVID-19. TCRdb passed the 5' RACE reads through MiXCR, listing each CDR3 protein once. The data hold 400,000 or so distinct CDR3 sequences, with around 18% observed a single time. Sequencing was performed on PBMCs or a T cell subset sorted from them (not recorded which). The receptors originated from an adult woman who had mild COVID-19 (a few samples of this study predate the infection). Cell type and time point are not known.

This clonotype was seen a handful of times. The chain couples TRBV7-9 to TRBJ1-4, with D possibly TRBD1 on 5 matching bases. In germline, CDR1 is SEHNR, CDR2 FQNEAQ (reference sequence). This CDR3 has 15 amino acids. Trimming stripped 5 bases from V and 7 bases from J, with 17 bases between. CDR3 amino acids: CASSAYRSDGEKLFF. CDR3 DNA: TGTGCCAGCAGCGCCTACAGGTCGGATGGTGAAAAACTGTTTTTT.

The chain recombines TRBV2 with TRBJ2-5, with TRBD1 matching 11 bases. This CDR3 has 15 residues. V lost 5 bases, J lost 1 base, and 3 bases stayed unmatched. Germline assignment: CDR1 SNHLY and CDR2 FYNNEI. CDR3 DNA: TGTGCCAGCAGTTCGGACAGGGGGCCCCAAGAGACCCAGTACTTC. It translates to CASSSDRGPQETQYF.

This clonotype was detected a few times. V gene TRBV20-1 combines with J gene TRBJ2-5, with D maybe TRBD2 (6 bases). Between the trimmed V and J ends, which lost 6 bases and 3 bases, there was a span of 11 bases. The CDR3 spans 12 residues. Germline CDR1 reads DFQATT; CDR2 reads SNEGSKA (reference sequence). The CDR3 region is CSAPWTKETQYF. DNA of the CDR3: TGCAGTGCCCCCTGGACTAAAGAGACCCAGTACTTC.

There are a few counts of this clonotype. The chain's CDR3 is CASSFRGLSAEAFF. The CDR3, as DNA: TGTGCCAGCAGTTTCAGGGGGTTGTCGGCTGAAGCTTTCTTT. This chain joins TRBV27 and TRBJ1-1; 7 positions match TRBD1. Germline lookup yields CDR1 MNHEY and CDR2 SMNVEV (reference sequence). The CDR3 covers 14 residues. V lost 3 bases and J lost 6; bases outside the gene matches: 7.

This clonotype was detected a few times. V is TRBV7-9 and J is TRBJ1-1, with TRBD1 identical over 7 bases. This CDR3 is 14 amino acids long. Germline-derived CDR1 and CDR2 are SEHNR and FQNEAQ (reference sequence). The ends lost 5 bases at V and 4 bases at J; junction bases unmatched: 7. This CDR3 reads CASSPQTGSTEAFF. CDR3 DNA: TGTGCCAGCAGCCCCCAGACAGGGTCCACTGAAGCTTTCTTT.

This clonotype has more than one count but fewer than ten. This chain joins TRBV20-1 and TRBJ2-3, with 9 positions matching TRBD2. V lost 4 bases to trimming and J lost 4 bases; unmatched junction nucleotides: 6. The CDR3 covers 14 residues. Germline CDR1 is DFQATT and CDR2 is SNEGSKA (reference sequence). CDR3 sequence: CSANKREASDTQYF. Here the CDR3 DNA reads TGCAGTGCTAATAAGCGGGAGGCCTCAGATACGCAGTATTTT.

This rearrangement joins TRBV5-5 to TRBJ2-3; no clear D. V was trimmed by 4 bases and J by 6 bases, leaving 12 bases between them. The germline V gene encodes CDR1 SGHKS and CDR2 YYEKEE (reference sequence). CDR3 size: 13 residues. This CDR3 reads CASSRGVRDTQYF. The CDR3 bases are TGTGCCAGCAGCCGTGGGGTCCGGGATACGCAGTATTTT.

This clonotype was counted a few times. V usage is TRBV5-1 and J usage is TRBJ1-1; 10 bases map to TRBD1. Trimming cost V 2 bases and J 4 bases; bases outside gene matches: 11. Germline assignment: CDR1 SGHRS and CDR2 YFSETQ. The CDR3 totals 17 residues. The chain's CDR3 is CASSLHPGTGDGTEAFF. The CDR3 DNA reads TGCGCCAGCAGCTTACACCCCGGGACAGGGGATGGCACTGAAGCTTTCTTT.